This entry is about one T cell receptor beta chain. Its antigen is undetermined. To make TCR beta libraries, researchers used iRepertoire HTBI primers and Arm-PCR of CDR3 regions. TCRdb reprocessed the multiplex PCR reads with MiXCR, giving one entry per CDR3 protein. Found here are over 300,000 distinct CDR3 sequences, roughly 21% of them singletons; the top ten hold roughly 29%. The data belong to a study of regulatory T cells in long-lasting Graves disease. V lost 1 base, J lost 2 bases, and 3 bases stayed unmatched. The CDR3 length is 16 residues. The germline gives CDR1 LGHNA, CDR2 YNFKEQ. The time point here: persistent/refractory GD, antithyroid drugs over 5 years with positive TRAb. The TCR library was made from RNA that had been extracted from PBMCs in TRIzol. Overall study findings and caveats: Comparison showed that persistent patients shared more public clonotypes (fewer than 3,000) than new patients (966).

V usage is TRBV4-2 and J usage is TRBJ2-2; TRBD1 matches 8 bases. This clonotype originated in a female donor with Graves disease. The sample in question was peripheral blood mononuclear cells (PBMCs), obtained when the disease was refractory, from a patient treated with antithyroid drugs. The CDR3 protein is CASSQGDRTNTGELFF. The CDR3 nucleotides are TGTGCCAGCAGCCAAGGGGACAGGACTAACACCGGGGAGCTGTTTTTT.